The 18 T cell receptor beta chains given below trace back to one sample, sequenced in a study of T-cell reconstitution after alpha-beta-depleted transplantation in children. For TCRbeta, the library was prepared with unique molecular identifiers. In TCRdb, the PCR reads were re-called with MiXCR into one record per CDR3 protein. Among 6,200 or so distinct CDR3 sequences listed, about 14% were seen once. This sample comprised PBMCs, obtained before TCRalphabeta/CD19-depleted stem cell transplant. These receptors all come from a boy aged 10-17 years with acute lymphoblastic leukemia, due to receive a stem cell transplant.

This clonotype was observed at least ten times. This chain uses TRBV5-4 with TRBJ2-1; 8 positions agree with TRBD2. The trim removed 9 bases at V and 6 bases at J, leaving 11 bases unmatched. Germline CDR1 is SGHNT and CDR2 is YYREEE (reference sequence). The CDR3 runs 14 residues. CDR3 amino acids: CATHREGRVNEQFF. The CDR3 DNA reads TGTGCCACCCACCGGGAGGGCCGAGTCAATGAGCAGTTCTTC.

In its sample, this clonotype is medium-sized (0.01 to 0.1%). One end of the junction fails to match germline, which may point to a read error. CDR3 amino acids: CASSRATSAQGTLF. The DNA for the CDR3 is TGTGCCAGCAGCCGGGCGACCTCCGCCCAGGGTACACTCTTC. The chain couples TRBV12-3 or TRBV12-4 to TRBJ2-1; D is perhaps TRBD1 (5 bases). CDR3 length: 14 amino acids.

This clonotype was observed many times. The chain is built from TRBV12-3 or TRBV12-4 and TRBJ2-3, with D possibly being TRBD1 or TRBD2 (7 bases each). V was pared by 5 bases and J by 0 bases, with 12 bases between. The CDR3 is made up of 15 amino acids. The CDR3 nucleotides read TGTGCCAGCAGTCCCCAGGGGGGGAGCACAGATACGCAGTATTTT. Translating gives CASSPQGGSTDTQYF.

Relative to its sample, this clonotype is medium-sized (0.01 to 0.1%). The chain recombines TRBV5-5 with TRBJ2-1, with 7 bases that match TRBD1. J lost 2 bases, V lost 3 bases, and 5 bases had no gene match. Germline V gene lookup returns CDR1 SGHKS and CDR2 YYEKEE (reference sequence). The CDR3 sequence is 15 residues long. Here the CDR3 DNA reads TGTGCCAGCAGCTCCACAGGGGCGGCCTACAATGAGCAGTTCTTC. This encodes CASSSTGAAYNEQFF.

This clonotype has a count of ten or more. At one boundary the junction diverges from the germline segment, which might be a read error. This sequence joins TRBV5-6 and TRBJ2-7; D may be TRBD2 (5 bases). Germline values: CDR1 SGHDT, CDR2 YYEEEE. This CDR3 is built from 14 residues. CDR3 sequence reads: CASTLLVSYYGQYF. As DNA, the CDR3 is TGTGCCAGCACCTTACTAGTCTCTTATTACGGGCAGTACTTC.

In this sample, this clonotype is medium-sized. The genes are TRBV15 and TRBJ1-5, with D perhaps matching TRBD1 (6 bases). The CDR3 runs to 15 residues. Per the germline V gene, CDR1 is LNHNV and CDR2 is YYDKDF (reference sequence). Trimming stripped 3 bases from V and 2 bases from J, with 11 bases between. In DNA form, the CDR3 reads TGTGCCACCAGCAGCGACGGGGGCGGCAATCAGCCCCAGCATTTT. As protein: CATSSDGGGNQPQHF.

By frequency in the sample, this clonotype is medium-sized. The chain links TRBV7-9 to TRBJ2-1; 8 bases match TRBD2. CDR1 SEHNR and CDR2 FQNEAQ come from the germline V gene (reference sequence). Trimming at V came to 5 bases and at J to 6 bases, leaving 9 bases not matched to a gene. The CDR3 covers 15 residues. The CDR3 region has the DNA TGTGCCAGCAGCCCTACGGGGGGGCCATTCAATGAGCAGTTCTTC. This translates into CASSPTGGPFNEQFF.

This clonotype is labeled medium-sized. The rearrangement links TRBV6-2 or TRBV6-3 to TRBJ2-7; D remains unclear. There are 12 residues in the CDR3. Germline-derived CDR1 and CDR2 are MNHEY and SVGEGT. The V end was cut by 2 bases, the J end by 3 bases, with 5 bases between. The CDR3 is CASSYAHYEQYF. The CDR3 DNA sequence: TGTGCCAGCAGTTACGCCCACTACGAGCAGTACTTC.

This clonotype is judged large. Written as DNA, the CDR3 is TGTGCCAGCAGCCTTACGGGAGCGTGGTATGGCTACACCTTC. Encoded protein: CASSLTGAWYGYTF. This chain links TRBV5-6 with TRBJ1-2; no reliable D call. The V and J ends lost 4 bases and 5 bases respectively, with 15 bases between them. The CDR3 is made up of 14 amino acids. The germline V gene has CDR1 SGHDT and CDR2 YYEEEE.

This clonotype was observed many times. This chain uses TRBV30 with TRBJ1-3; D not certain. This CDR3 has 15 amino acids. The germline V gene has CDR1 GTSNPN and CDR2 SVGIG (reference sequence). Here the CDR3 reads CASIWARNSGNTIYF. In DNA, the CDR3 is TGTGCTTCGATTTGGGCCCGAAACTCTGGAAACACCATATATTTT.

By share, this clonotype ranks as medium-sized. J is TRBJ1-2 and V is TRBV5-1, with D maybe TRBD1 (6 bases). The germline V gene has CDR1 SGHRS and CDR2 YFSETQ. V was clipped by 3 bases and J by 8 bases, with 14 bases between them. This CDR3 has 13 residues. DNA for the CDR3: TGCGCCAGCAGCTACACAGGGAAGGAAGGCTACACCTTC. This sequence encodes CASSYTGKEGYTF.

This clonotype is labeled medium-sized. The rearrangement joins TRBV7-2 to TRBJ1-2; D remains ambiguous. Trimming left V 1 base short and J 4 bases short, with 13 bases between. CDR3 size: 15 residues. Germline lookup yields CDR1 SGHTA and CDR2 FQGNSA. DNA of the CDR3: TGTGCCAGCAGCTTAGAAAGCATACTTGGCTATGGCTACACCTTC. Amino acid sequence: CASSLESILGYGYTF. Complete variable domain (other parts from reference TRBV7-2 and TRBJ1-2): GAGVSQSPSNKVTEKGKDVELRCDPISGHTALYWYRQSLGQGLEFLIYFQGNSAPDKSGLPSDRFSAERTGGSVSTLTIQRTQQEDSAVYLCASSLESILGYGYTFGSGTRLTVV.

This clonotype is medium-sized. This sequence joins TRBV7-9 and TRBJ2-7, with no clear D. V was cut by 0 bases and J by 5 bases, with 8 bases left in between. The germline V gene has CDR1 SEHNR and CDR2 FQNEAQ (reference sequence). This CDR3 region has 13 residues. CDR3 nucleotides: TGTGCCAGCAGCTTAGCCAAAACCCACGAGCAGTACTTC. The encoded protein is CASSLAKTHEQYF.

In this sample, this clonotype is medium-sized (0.01 to 0.1%). This chain uses TRBV24-1 with TRBJ1-5, with D hard to call. The CDR3 is 13 residues long. CDR1 and CDR2 from the germline V gene are KGHDR and SFDVKD. Trimming cost V 5 bases and J 2 bases, with 6 bases left between them. The CDR3 nucleotides read TGTGCCACCAGTGTCAATGGCAATCAGCCCCAGCATTTT. It is translated as CATSVNGNQPQHF.

In the case of this clonotype: A much larger clone differs by one base, so this may be a read error. This chain connects TRBV11-3 to TRBJ2-7; D remains unclear. The V gene's germline CDR1 is SGHNT and CDR2 YENEEA. The CDR3 is made up of 15 amino acids. The CDR3 DNA sequence: TGTGCCAGCAGCTTAGTGGCCCTTCGGGCCTACGAGCAGTCCTTC. This translates into CASSLVALRAYEQSF.

This clonotype occurred many times. The rearrangement links TRBV7-9 to TRBJ1-2; D unclear. The germline V gene encodes CDR1 SEHNR and CDR2 FQNEAQ (reference sequence). The CDR3 is made up of 14 amino acids. V shed 3 bases and J shed 4 bases, with 12 bases lying between them. For the CDR3, the DNA is TGTGCCAGCAGCTTCGAACAGAGCTCCTATGGCTACACCTTC. It translates to CASSFEQSSYGYTF.

This clonotype is medium-sized. The chain joins TRBV29-1 to TRBJ2-3; D is perhaps TRBD2 (6 bases). This CDR3 is built from 13 residues. The germline V gene has CDR1 SQVTM and CDR2 ANQGSEA. Between the trimmed V and J ends, which lost 3 bases and 5 bases, there was a span of 12 bases. In nucleotides, the CDR3 is TGCAGCGTTGAGAGGTTGGGAGGAGATACGCAGTATTTT. It is translated as CSVERLGGDTQYF.

This clonotype is medium-sized in the sample. The CDR3 spells CASSRLAVYEQYF. In DNA form, the CDR3 reads TGTGCCAGCAGCCGACTAGCGGTCTACGAGCAGTACTTC. The rearrangement joins TRBV5-6 to TRBJ2-7, with 9 nucleotides matching TRBD2. Trimming at V came to 4 bases and at J to 3 bases, leaving 2 bases not matched to a gene. CDR1 and CDR2 (germline): SGHDT, YYEEEE. The length of the CDR3 is 13 residues.